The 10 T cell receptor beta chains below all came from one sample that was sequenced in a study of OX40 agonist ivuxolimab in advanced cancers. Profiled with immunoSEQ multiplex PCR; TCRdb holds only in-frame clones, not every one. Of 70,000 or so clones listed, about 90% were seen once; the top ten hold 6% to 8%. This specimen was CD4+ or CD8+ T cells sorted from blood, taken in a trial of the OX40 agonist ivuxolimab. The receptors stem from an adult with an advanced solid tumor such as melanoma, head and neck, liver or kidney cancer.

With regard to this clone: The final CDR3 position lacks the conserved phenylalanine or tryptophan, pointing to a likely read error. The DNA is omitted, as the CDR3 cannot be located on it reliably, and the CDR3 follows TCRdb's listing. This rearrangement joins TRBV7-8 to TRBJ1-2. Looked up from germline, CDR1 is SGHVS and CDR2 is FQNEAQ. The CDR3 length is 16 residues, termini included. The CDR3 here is CASSPLPREEVEGGLY.

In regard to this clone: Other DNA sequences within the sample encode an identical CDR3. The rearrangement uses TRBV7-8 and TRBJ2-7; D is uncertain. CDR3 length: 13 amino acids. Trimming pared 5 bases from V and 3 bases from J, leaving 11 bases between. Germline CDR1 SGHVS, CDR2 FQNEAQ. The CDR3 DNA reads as TGTGCCAGCAGCCCCGGTCTTAGCTACGAGCAGTACTTC. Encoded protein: CASSPGLSYEQYF.

CDR3 in amino acids: CASSLGLRTGGKSYEQYF. The CDR3 DNA reads TGTGCCAGCAGCTTAGGCCTTAGGACAGGGGGTAAATCCTACGAGCAGTACTTC. The rearrangement uses TRBV13 and TRBJ2-7; TRBD1 agrees at 10 bases. V gave up 0 bases and J gave up 1 base; unmatched junction bases: 9. CDR3 length: 18 amino acids. Germline V gives CDR1 PRHDT, CDR2 FYEKMQ (reference sequence).

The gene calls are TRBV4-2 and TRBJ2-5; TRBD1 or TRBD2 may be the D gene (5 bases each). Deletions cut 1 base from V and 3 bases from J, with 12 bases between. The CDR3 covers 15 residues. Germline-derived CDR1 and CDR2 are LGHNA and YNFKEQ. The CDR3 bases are TGTGCCAGCAGCCAAGTCCCGGTGGGGGAAGAGACCCAGTACTTC. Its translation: CASSQVPVGEETQYF.

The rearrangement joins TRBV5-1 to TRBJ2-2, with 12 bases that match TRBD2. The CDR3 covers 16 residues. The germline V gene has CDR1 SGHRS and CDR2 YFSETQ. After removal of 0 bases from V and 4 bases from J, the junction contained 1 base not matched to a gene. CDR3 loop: CASSLGLAGVTGELFF. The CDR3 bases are TGCGCCAGCAGCTTGGGACTAGCGGGGGTCACCGGGGAGCTGTTTTTT.

The CDR3 loop is CASSPYQGGNTEAFF. DNA for the CDR3: TGTGCCAGCAGCCCATATCAGGGTGGCAACACTGAAGCTTTCTTT. J is TRBJ1-1 and V is TRBV9; D may be TRBD1 (5 bases). CDR1 is SGDLS, CDR2 YYNGEE, per germline. The CDR3 spans 15 residues. The germline V and J ends were trimmed by 4 bases and 2 bases, with 15 bases remaining between them.

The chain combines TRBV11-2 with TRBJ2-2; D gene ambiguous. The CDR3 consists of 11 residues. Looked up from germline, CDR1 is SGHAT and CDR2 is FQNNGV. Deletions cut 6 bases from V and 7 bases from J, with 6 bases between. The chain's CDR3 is CASSYLGELFF. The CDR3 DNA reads TGTGCCAGCAGTTACCTCGGGGAGCTGTTTTTT.

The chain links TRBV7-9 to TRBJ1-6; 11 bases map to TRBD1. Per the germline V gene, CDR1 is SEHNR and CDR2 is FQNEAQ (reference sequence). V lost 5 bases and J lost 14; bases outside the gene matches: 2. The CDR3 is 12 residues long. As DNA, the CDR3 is TGTGCCAGCAGCCAGGGACAGGGGGCCCTCCACTTT. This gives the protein CASSQGQGALHF. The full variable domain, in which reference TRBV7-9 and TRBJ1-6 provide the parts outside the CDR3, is DTGVSQNPRHKITKRGQNVTFRCDPISEHNRLYWYRQTLGQGPEFLTYFQNEAQLEKSRLLSDRFSAERPKGSFSTLEIQRTEQGDSAMYLCASSQGQGALHFGNGTRLTVT.

The CDR3 loop reads CASSSGLAGIAYEQYF. The CDR3 DNA sequence: TGTGCCAGCAGTTCGGGACTAGCGGGAATCGCCTACGAGCAGTACTTC. The rearrangement joins TRBV27 to TRBJ2-7; 13 positions agree with TRBD2. The CDR3 has 16 amino acids. Germline V CDR1 and CDR2: MNHEY, SMNVEV (reference sequence). V lost 4 bases and J lost 2; bases outside the gene matches: 5.

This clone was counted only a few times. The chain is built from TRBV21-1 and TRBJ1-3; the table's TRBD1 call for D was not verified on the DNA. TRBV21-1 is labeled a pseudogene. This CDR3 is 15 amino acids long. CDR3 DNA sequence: TGTGCCAGCAGCCGGACAGGGCCCTCTGGAAACACCATATATTTT. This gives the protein CASSRTGPSGNTIYF.